This record covers a single TCR beta chain. V lost 3 bases and J lost 3, with 9 bases in between. CDR1 and CDR2 (germline): KGHSH, LQKENI. The CDR3 loop spans 13 amino acids. These data belong to a study of long-term antiretroviral therapy in people with HIV. Sequencing relied on immunoSEQ assay v3.0, run at survey level. Only in-frame clones appear in the TCRdb table, and some are missing; sequencing was by immunoSEQ multiplex PCR. Among around 7,300 clones listed, over 60% were seen once. This chain links TRBV18 with TRBJ2-7, with D possibly TRBD2 on 6 matching bases. This clonotype was obtained from a man aged 35-49 years with HIV. The material was unsorted PBMCs, obtained approximately eleven months before starting antiretroviral therapy. This CDR3 is CASSPAGLYEQYF. The DNA for the CDR3 is TGTGCCAGCTCACCGGCGGGACTCTACGAGCAGTACTTC.